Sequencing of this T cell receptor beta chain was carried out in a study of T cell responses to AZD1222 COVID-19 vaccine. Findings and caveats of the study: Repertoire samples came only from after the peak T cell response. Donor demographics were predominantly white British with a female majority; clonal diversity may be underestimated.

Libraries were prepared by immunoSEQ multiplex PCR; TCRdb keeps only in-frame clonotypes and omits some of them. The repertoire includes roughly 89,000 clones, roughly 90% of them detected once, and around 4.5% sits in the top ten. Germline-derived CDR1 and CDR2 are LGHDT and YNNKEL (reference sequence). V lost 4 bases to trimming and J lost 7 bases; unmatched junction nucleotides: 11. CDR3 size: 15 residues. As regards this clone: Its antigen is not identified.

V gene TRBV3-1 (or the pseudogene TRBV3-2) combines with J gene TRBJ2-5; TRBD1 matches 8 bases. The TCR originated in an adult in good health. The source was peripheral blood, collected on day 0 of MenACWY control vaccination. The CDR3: CASSPRLTGEGTQYF. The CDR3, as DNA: TGTGCCAGCAGCCCGAGATTGACAGGGGAAGGGACCCAGTACTTC.